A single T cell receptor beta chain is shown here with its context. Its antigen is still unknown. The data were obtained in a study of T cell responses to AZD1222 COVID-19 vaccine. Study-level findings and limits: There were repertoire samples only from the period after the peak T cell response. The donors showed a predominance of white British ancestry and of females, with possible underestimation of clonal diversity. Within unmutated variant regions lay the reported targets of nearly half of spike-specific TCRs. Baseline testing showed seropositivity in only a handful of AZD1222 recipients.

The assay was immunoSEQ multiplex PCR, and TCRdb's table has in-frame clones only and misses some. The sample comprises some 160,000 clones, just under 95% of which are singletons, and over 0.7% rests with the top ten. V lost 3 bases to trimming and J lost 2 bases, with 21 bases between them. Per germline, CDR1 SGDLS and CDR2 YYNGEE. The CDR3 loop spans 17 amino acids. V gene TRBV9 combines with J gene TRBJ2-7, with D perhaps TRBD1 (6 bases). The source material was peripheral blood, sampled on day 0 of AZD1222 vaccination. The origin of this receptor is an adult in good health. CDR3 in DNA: TGTGCCAGCAGCGGGGCGGAAACAGGGTCGGGTACCTACGAGCAGTACTTC. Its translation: CASSGAETGSGTYEQYF.